The present entry profiles one T cell receptor (beta chain) with its context. CDR1 is SGHNT and CDR2 is YYREEE in the germline V gene (reference sequence). The CDR3 runs 15 residues. Trimming shortened V by 4 bases and J by 0 bases, and 14 bases separated the two germline ends. The data belong to a study of cytomegalovirus exposure and HLA in healthy donors. Donors had nominal health at sampling but likely had unrecorded immune exposures. PCR used 60 Vbeta primers and 13 Jbeta primers. The authors' processing: Approximately 87 million unique TCR beta chains, 9 million to 14 million shared, were counted in a later analysis. Libraries were prepared by immunoSEQ multiplex PCR; TCRdb keeps only in-frame clonotypes and omits some of them. That table is the source of V, J and clone size, and D and trimming were worked out from the DNA. The sample carries over 150,000 clones, more than 75% recorded once.

Sequenced input: PBMCs. V gene TRBV5-4 combines with J gene TRBJ2-7, with D possibly TRBD2 on 7 matching bases. The source is a girl under two years old in good health and CMV-seronegative. CDR3 amino acids: CASSDQGGGSYEQYF. The CDR3 DNA is TGTGCCAGCAGCGACCAGGGAGGGGGCTCCTACGAGCAGTACTTC.